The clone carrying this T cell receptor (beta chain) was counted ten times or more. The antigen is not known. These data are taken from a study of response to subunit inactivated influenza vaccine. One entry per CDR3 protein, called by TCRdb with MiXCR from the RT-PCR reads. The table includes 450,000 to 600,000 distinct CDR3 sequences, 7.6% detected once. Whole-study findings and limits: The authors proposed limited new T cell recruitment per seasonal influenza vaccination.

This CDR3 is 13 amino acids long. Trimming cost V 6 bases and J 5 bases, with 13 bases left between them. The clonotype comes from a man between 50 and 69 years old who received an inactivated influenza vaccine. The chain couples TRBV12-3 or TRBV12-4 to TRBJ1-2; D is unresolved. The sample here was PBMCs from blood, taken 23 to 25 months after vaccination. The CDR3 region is CASSHGRPYGYTF. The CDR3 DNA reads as TGTGCCAGCAGCCACGGACGGCCTTATGGCTACACCTTC.